This T cell receptor beta chain stems from a study of T-cell reconstitution after alpha-beta-depleted transplantation in children. Preparation of the TCRbeta library used unique molecular identifiers. TCRdb reanalysed the PCR reads using MiXCR and keeps one entry per CDR3 protein. Of about 500,000 distinct CDR3 sequences listed, 30% to 35% are singletons. This CDR3 spans 14 amino acids. Germline V CDR1 and CDR2: LGHNA, YNFKEQ. Trimming stripped 1 base from V and 4 bases from J, with 10 bases between. The TCR was taken from a human donor who donated a stem cell graft to a child with aplastic anemia. This specimen consisted of PBMCs from the stem cell graft donor, obtained from the stem cell graft. The J gene is TRBJ1-2, the V gene TRBV4-2, with D possibly matching TRBD1 (6 bases). The CDR3 is CASSQGGQSYGYTF. The CDR3 DNA sequence: TGTGCCAGCAGCCAAGGGGGACAAAGCTATGGCTACACCTTC.